A selection of T cell receptor beta chains follows, all from one sample in a study of vaccination effects on CD4 cells after COVID-19. Clones were sequenced by immunoSEQ multiplex PCR, and TCRdb holds only the in-frame ones, with some missing. The table records some 40,000 clones, over 60% of them present only once. Their antigens are not known. Specimen: CD4+ T cells from PBMCs cultured with HCoV-NL63 spike peptides, collected before COVID-19 vaccination. Receptor source: a human donor who had a prior SARS-CoV-2 infection. The CDR3 runs from the conserved cysteine through the conserved F or W. Fields, in order: J gene, D gene, clone size, V gene, CDR3 protein, CDR3 DNA. The D gene is left open where the match is weak. Expanded clones are given a class, and other clones once, few, many or no size at all.

TRBJ1-2 . . TRBV7-3 CASSLGPGDGYTF TGTGCCAGCAGCTTAGGTCCCGGGGATGGCTACACCTTC
TRBJ2-1 TRBD1 . TRBV18 CASSPRQGATLYNEQFF TGTGCCAGCTCACCCAGACAGGGGGCCACACTTTACAATGAGCAGTTCTTC
TRBJ1-1 . . TRBV14 CASSQVRNTEAFF TGTGCCAGCAGCCAAGTCCGGAACACTGAAGCTTTCTTT
TRBJ2-1 . . TRBV9 CASSVGSGYWNEQFF TGTGCCAGCAGCGTAGGTTCGGGCTACTGGAATGAGCAGTTCTTC
TRBJ2-7 . . TRBV2 CASSSASGYEQYF TGTGCCAGCAGTTCGGCCAGCGGATACGAGCAGTACTTC
TRBJ1-1 TRBD1 . TRBV7-2 CASSSQGEGTEAFF TGTGCCAGCAGCTCACAGGGGGAGGGCACTGAAGCTTTCTTT
TRBJ2-3 TRBD2 . TRBV30 CAWSLQVAGGPGTQYF TGTGCCTGGAGTCTCCAGGTGGCGGGAGGGCCTGGTACGCAGTATTTT
TRBJ2-7 TRBD1 . TRBV10-3 CAISSELRDRGPYEQYF TGTGCCATCAGTTCAGAACTACGGGACAGAGGACCCTACGAGCAGTACTTC
TRBJ1-1 . few TRBV6-6 CASSPRTDRNEAFF TGTGCCAGCAGTCCTCGGACAGACAGAAATGAAGCTTTCTTT
TRBJ1-2 TRBD1 . TRBV6-5 CASSYSRTGGGYGYTF TGTGCCAGCAGTTACTCTCGGACAGGGGGCGGGTATGGCTACACCTTC
TRBJ2-5 . . TRBV4-1 CASSQTVTRGPQETQYF TGCGCCAGCAGCCAGACTGTCACTCGGGGGCCCCAAGAGACCCAGTACTTC
TRBJ1-1 . . TRBV13 CASSFPGRTNTEAFF TGTGCCAGCAGCTTTCCGGGACGGACGAACACTGAAGCTTTCTTT
TRBJ1-2 . . TRBV9 CASSAAGPLEGGYTF TGTGCCAGCAGCGCAGCGGGACCCCTTGAAGGGGGCTACACCTTC
TRBJ1-2 . . TRBV5-1 CASSLGGGYYGYTF TGCGCCAGCAGCTTGGGTGGGGGTTACTATGGCTACACCTTC
TRBJ1-6 . few TRBV6-1 CASSEQPGLSSSPLHF TGTGCCAGCAGTGAACAGCCGGGGCTGTCCTCATCACCCCTCCACTTT
TRBJ1-4 . . TRBV20-1 CSASFAETNEKLFF TGCAGTGCTAGTTTTGCAGAAACTAATGAAAAACTGTTTTTT
TRBJ1-2 TRBD1 . TRBV5-6 CASSLDPGGNYGYTF TGTGCCAGCAGCTTGGATCCAGGGGGGAACTATGGCTACACCTTC
TRBJ1-1 . . TRBV6-5 CASSYSGGRGEAFF TGTGCCAGCAGTTACTCCGGGGGGCGCGGTGAAGCTTTCTTT
TRBJ2-7 . . TRBV7-9 CASSATRVGAYEQYF TGTGCCAGCAGCGCAACAAGGGTGGGGGCATACGAGCAGTACTTC
TRBJ2-1 TRBD2 . TRBV7-9 CASSLSLAGSYNEQFF TGTGCCAGCAGCTTATCCCTAGCGGGGAGTTACAATGAGCAGTTCTTC
TRBJ1-2 . . TRBV11-1 CASSLDDGSLRGYTF TGTGCCAGCAGCTTAGACGACGGATCCCTGAGGGGCTACACCTTC
TRBJ2-7 . . TRBV11-3 CASSLRDEAYEQYF TGTGCCAGCAGCTTACGGGACGAAGCCTACGAGCAGTACTTC
TRBJ2-3 TRBD2 . TRBV5-1 CASSLEAGGDTQYF TGCGCCAGCAGCTTAGAAGCGGGAGGAGATACGCAGTATTTT
TRBJ1-2 . . TRBV7-2 CASSLAGGNYGYTF TGTGCCAGCAGCTTAGCAGGGGGGAACTATGGCTACACCTTC
TRBJ2-1 TRBD2 few TRBV18 CASSPSGRAVVFF TGTGCCAGCTCACCTAGCGGGAGGGCCGTTGTGTTCTTC
TRBJ2-5 TRBD1 . TRBV18 CASSPLMGQEETQYF TGTGCCAGCTCACCACTTATGGGACAGGAAGAGACCCAGTACTTC
TRBJ2-5 TRBD2 . TRBV11-3 CASSLRSGRLQETQYF TGTGCCAGCAGCTTACGTAGCGGGAGGCTCCAAGAGACCCAGTACTTC
TRBJ1-2 . few TRBV21-1 CASSKRRTGLYGYTF TGTGCCAGCAGCAAACGTAGGACAGGGTTATATGGCTACACCTTC
TRBJ1-2 . few TRBV3-1/TRBV3-2 CASSQNGLGGYTF TGTGCCAGCAGCCAAAACGGGTTGGGTGGCTACACCTTC
TRBJ2-2 TRBD2 . TRBV6-6 CASSRLAGGRVATGELFF TGTGCCAGCAGTCGACTAGCGGGAGGGCGGGTTGCCACCGGGGAGCTGTTTTTT